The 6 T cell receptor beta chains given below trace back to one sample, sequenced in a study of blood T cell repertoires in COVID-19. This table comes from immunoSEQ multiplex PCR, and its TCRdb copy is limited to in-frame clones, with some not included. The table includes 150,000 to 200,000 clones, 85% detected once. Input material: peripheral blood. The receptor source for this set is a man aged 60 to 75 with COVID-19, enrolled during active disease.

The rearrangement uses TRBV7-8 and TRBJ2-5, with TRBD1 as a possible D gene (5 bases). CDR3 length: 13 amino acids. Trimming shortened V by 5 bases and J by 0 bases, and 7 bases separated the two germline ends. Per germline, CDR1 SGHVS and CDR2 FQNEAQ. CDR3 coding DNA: TGTGCCAGCAGCCGACAGAACCAAGAGACCCAGTACTTC. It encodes CASSRQNQETQYF.

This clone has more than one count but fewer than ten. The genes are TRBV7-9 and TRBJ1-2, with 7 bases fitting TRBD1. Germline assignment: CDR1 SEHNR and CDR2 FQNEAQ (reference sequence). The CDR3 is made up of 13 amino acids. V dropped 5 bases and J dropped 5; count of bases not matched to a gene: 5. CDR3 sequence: CASSSTGEYGYTF. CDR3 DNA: TGTGCCAGCAGCAGCACAGGGGAATATGGCTACACCTTC.

The CDR3, as DNA: TGTGCCAGCAGCCTGACTAGCGGGAACTACGAGCAGTACTTC. Protein sequence: CASSLTSGNYEQYF. The chain recombines TRBV7-8 with TRBJ2-7, with TRBD2 matching 11 bases. The CDR3 is 14 amino acids. The V gene's germline CDR1 is SGHVS and CDR2 FQNEAQ. The V gene end was trimmed by 5 bases and the J gene end by 3 bases; junction bases not matched to a gene: 3.

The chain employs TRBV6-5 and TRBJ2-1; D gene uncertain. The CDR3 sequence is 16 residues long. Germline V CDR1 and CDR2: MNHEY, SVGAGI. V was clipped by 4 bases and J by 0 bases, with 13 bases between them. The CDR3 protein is CASSFTASSSYNEQFF. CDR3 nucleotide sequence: TGTGCCAGCAGTTTCACAGCAAGTAGCTCCTACAATGAGCAGTTCTTC.

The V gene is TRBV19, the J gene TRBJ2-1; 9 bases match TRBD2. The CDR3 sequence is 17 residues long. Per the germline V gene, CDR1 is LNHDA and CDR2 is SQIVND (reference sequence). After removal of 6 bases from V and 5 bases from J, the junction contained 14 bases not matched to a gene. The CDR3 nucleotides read TGTGCCAGTAGGAGTGAAACTAGGCTAGCGGGAAACAATGAGCAGTTCTTC. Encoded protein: CASRSETRLAGNNEQFF.

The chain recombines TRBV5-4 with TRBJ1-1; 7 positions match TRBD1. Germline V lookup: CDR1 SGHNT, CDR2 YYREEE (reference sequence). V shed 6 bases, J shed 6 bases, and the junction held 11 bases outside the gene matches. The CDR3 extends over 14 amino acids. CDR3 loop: CASTRAGGTAEAFF. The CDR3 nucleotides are TGTGCCAGCACAAGGGCGGGAGGGACAGCTGAAGCTTTCTTT.